A selection of T cell receptor beta chains follows, all from one sample in a study of T cell responses to AZD1222 COVID-19 vaccine. Clones were read by immunoSEQ multiplex PCR, and TCRdb kept only the in-frame ones, dropping some. The data hold approximately 180,000 clones, with approximately 90% observed a single time. Sequencing was performed on peripheral blood, taken on day 0 of AZD1222 vaccination. The receptors originated from an adult in good health. Both conserved end residues are part of each CDR3.

V: TRBV2; CDR3: CASAEDNGYTF
V: TRBV27; CDR3: CASSSGHTIGEQYF
V: TRBV15; CDR3: CATSSRGKPQHF
V: TRBV7-9; CDR3: CASSAGQGDYGYTF
V: TRBV25-1; CDR3: CASSDHGYEQYF
V: TRBV7-8; CDR3: CASSLFSDRSYGYTF
V: TRBV6-1; CDR3: CASSEGANEKLFF
V: TRBV30; CDR3: CAWGGLSYNEQFF
V: TRBV27; CDR3: CASSLRSGAYNEQFF
V: TRBV30; CDR3: CAWSTGLGVRTQYF
V: TRBV10-2; CDR3: CASRNSDRAEAFF
V: TRBV5-1; CDR3: CASSLEGVYNSPLHF
V: TRBV7-9; CDR3: CASSPSYSLGLNTEAFF
V: TRBV4-2; CDR3: CASSQGGLNQPQHF
V: TRBV29-1; CDR3: CSVGQGAGNYGYTF
V: TRBV2; CDR3: CASSELGVITYEQYF
V: TRBV25-1; CDR3: CASGTSGYNEQFF